This section outlines one TCR beta chain sequence together with its context. Germline lookup yields CDR1 SGHVS and CDR2 FQNEAQ. This CDR3 is 15 amino acids long. V lost 8 bases and J lost 1; bases outside the gene matches: 4. This entry comes from a study of cytotoxic CD8 clonotypes in ibrutinib-treated CLL. Method: immunoSEQ multiplex PCR; TCRdb's copy keeps in-frame clones and lacks some. Among 160,000 or so clones listed, around nine tenths were seen once. The material sequenced was PBMCs, taken at disease progression, from a patient treated with ibrutinib. The sequence was collected from a human donor with chronic lymphocytic leukemia. The rearrangement joins TRBV7-8 to TRBJ2-1, with TRBD2 matching 11 bases. The CDR3 DNA reads TGTGCCAGCGCCGTAGCGGGAGGGTCCTACAATGAGCAGTTCTTC. Translated, it gives CASAVAGGSYNEQFF.